These 7 T cell receptor beta chains originate from one sample sequenced in a study of cytomegalovirus exposure and HLA in healthy donors. Vbeta (60) and Jbeta (13) primers were used in the PCR. Method: immunoSEQ multiplex PCR; TCRdb's copy keeps in-frame clones and lacks some. The data show approximately 140,000 clones, around 73% seen once. Sequenced: PBMCs. These TCRs come from a human donor in good health.

In its sample, this clone was seen a few times. The chain links TRBV28 to TRBJ2-7; the D gene is possibly TRBD2 (5 bases). Between the trimmed V and J ends, which lost 5 bases and 7 bases, there was a span of 15 bases. This CDR3 has 13 amino acids. Germline V lookup: CDR1 MDHEN, CDR2 SYDVKM. The CDR3 reads CASSPGLDGEQYF. The CDR3 nucleotides are TGTGCCAGCAGTCCAGGACTTGATGGGGAGCAGTACTTC.

The rearrangement uses TRBV9 and TRBJ2-3; TRBD2 might be the D (6 bases). Germline values: CDR1 SGDLS, CDR2 YYNGEE. The CDR3 covers 16 residues. V was cut by 0 bases and J by 0 bases, with 11 bases left in between. CDR3 sequence reads: CASSVDLARSTDTQYF. Here the CDR3 DNA reads TGTGCCAGCAGCGTAGACCTAGCGAGAAGCACAGATACGCAGTATTTT. The complete variable domain, with remaining parts taken from reference TRBV9 and TRBJ2-3, reads DSGVTQTPKHLITATGQRVTLRCSPRSGDLSVYWYQQSLDQGLQFLIQYYNGEERAKGNILERFSAQQFPDLHSELNLSSLELGDSALYFCASSVDLARSTDTQYFGPGTRLTVL.

The rearrangement links TRBV28 to TRBJ2-5; 10 nucleotides match TRBD2. In germline, CDR1 is MDHEN, CDR2 SYDVKM. There are 18 residues in the CDR3. V shed 5 bases and J 5 bases; nucleotides not matched to a gene: 17. CDR3 DNA: TGTGCCAGCAGTCCCCCTCCTCTGGTAGCGGGGGGTGGGGAGACCCAGTACTTC. Protein sequence: CASSPPPLVAGGGETQYF.

The rearrangement joins TRBV7-4 to TRBJ1-1; D ambiguous. V was pared by 5 bases and J by 7 bases, with 17 bases between. Germline lookup yields CDR1 SGHVT and CDR2 SQSDAQ. The CDR3 runs to 14 residues. The CDR3 DNA is TGTGCCAGCAGCCCTACCGTTCAACCGCTTGAAGCTTTCTTT. It yields the protein CASSPTVQPLEAFF.

The CDR3 bases are TGTGCCAGCAGGGGTGGTGGGGCTAGCGGGAGCACAGATACGCAGTATTTT. Its translation is CASRGGGASGSTDTQYF. The rearrangement joins TRBV5-4 to TRBJ2-3, with 8 bases lining up with TRBD2. The CDR3 has 17 residues. The trim removed 5 bases at V and 0 bases at J, leaving 11 bases unmatched. The V gene's germline CDR1 is SGHNT and CDR2 YYREEE (reference sequence).

The V and J genes are TRBV14 and TRBJ2-7; tentatively, D is TRBD1 (6 bases). Germline CDR1 SGHDN, CDR2 FVKESK. V was cut by 0 bases and J by 2 bases, with 8 bases left in between. The CDR3 runs 14 residues. This chain's CDR3 is CASSQETGPYEQYF. The CDR3 DNA follows: TGTGCCAGCAGCCAAGAGACAGGACCCTACGAGCAGTACTTC.

The chain employs TRBV10-2 and TRBJ2-1, with 7 bases fitting TRBD2. Looked up from germline, CDR1 is WSHSY and CDR2 is SAAADI. This CDR3 has 18 residues. V lost 5 bases to trimming and J lost 2 bases; unmatched junction nucleotides: 15. The CDR3 protein is CASSPQGWRGSTYNEQFF. As DNA, the CDR3 is TGCGCCAGCAGTCCACAAGGGTGGCGCGGGAGCACCTACAATGAGCAGTTCTTC.